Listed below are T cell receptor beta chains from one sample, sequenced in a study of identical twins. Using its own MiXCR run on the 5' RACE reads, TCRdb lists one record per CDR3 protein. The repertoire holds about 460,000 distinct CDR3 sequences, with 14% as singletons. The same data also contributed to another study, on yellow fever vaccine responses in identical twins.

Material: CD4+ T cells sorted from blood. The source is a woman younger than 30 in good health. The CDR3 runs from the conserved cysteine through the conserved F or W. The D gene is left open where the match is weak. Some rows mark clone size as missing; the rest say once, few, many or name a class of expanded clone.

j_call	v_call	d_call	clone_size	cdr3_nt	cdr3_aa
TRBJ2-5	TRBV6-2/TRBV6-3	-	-	TGTGCCAGCAGGGCACATGGGGAGAAGGAGACCCAGTACTTC	CASRAHGEKETQYF
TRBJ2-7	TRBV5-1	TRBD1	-	TGCGCCAGCAGCTATGCCGGACAGGGGGTCTACGAGCAGTACTTC	CASSYAGQGVYEQYF
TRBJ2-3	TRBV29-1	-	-	TGCAGCGTTGAATACTCGGCGCCTTACACAGATACGCAGTATTTT	CSVEYSAPYTDTQYF
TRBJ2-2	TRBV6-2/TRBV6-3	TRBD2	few	TGTGCCAGCACCTATGAGCGGGGGGCTATACCCACCGGGGAGCTGTTTTTT	CASTYERGAIPTGELFF
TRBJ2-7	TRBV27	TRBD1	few	TGTGCCAGCAGTGTGGGACAGGACCCTTTGGGGCAGTACTTC	CASSVGQDPLGQYF
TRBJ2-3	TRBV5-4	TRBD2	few	TGTGCCAGCAGCTTGGCTCCGGGGGGAGATACGCAGTATTTT	CASSLAPGGDTQYF
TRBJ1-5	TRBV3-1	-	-	TGTGCCAGCAGCCAAGGACAGCTATTCAATCAGCCCCAGCATTTT	CASSQGQLFNQPQHF
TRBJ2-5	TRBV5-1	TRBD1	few	TGCGCCAGCAGCTTGACGATGGGACAGGGGAAAGAGACCCAGTACTTC	CASSLTMGQGKETQYF
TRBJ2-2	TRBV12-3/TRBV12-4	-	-	TGTGCCAGCAGTTACGTCGTCGGCGGCGCACACACCGGGGAGCTGTTTTTT	CASSYVVGGAHTGELFF
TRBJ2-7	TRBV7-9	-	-	TGTGCCAGCAGCCCTCGCGGGGTCAGCTACGAGCAGTACTTC	CASSPRGVSYEQYF
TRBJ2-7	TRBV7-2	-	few	TGTGCCAGCAGCTTAGGCCCCTCCAGCCTCTACGAGCAGTACTTC	CASSLGPSSLYEQYF
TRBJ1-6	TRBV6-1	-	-	TGTGCCAGCAGGCCCAGAAAGAGCTCCTATAATTCACCCCTCCACTTT	CASRPRKSSYNSPLHF
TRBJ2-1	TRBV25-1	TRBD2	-	TGTGCCAGCAGTGAAAGGGGTGGACTAGCGTTCGATAATGAGCAGTTCTTC	CASSERGGLAFDNEQFF
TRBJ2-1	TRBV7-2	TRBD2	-	TGTGCCAGTGAGCAGACTAGCGACTCCTACAATGAGCAGTTCTTC	CASEQTSDSYNEQFF
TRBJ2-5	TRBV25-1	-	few	TGTGCCAGCAGTGAATCCGGAGTGGAGACCCAGTACTTC	CASSESGVETQYF
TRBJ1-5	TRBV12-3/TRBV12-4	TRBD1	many	TGTGCCAGCGACCGGGACAGTCTTCAGCCCCAGCATTTT	CASDRDSLQPQHF
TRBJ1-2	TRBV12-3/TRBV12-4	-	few	TGTGCCAGCAGTTCAGTTGGCTCCTACTATGGCTACACCTTC	CASSSVGSYYGYTF
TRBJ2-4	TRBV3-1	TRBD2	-	TGTGCCAGCAGCCAAAGATCGGCACTAGCGGGTGGAAACATTCAGTACTTC	CASSQRSALAGGNIQYF
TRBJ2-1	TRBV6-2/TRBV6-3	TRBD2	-	TGTGCCAGCAGTCCCACTAGCGTAGCCTACAATGAGCAGTTCTTC	CASSPTSVAYNEQFF
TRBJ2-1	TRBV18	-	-	TGTGCCAGCTCACCAAAACAGGTTGGGGACAATGAGCAGTTCTTC	CASSPKQVGDNEQFF
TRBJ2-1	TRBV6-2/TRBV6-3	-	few	TGTGCCAGCAGTCACCGACGGGCCCCCTACAATGAGCAGTTCTTC	CASSHRRAPYNEQFF
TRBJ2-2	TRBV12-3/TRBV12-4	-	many	TGTGCCGAGGGCTCGAACACCGGGGAGCTGTTTTTT	CAEGSNTGELFF
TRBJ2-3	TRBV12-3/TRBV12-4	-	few	TGTGCCAGCAGTCCAAGGACTAACAGACAGGTGGTTACGCAGTATTTT	CASSPRTNRQVVTQYF
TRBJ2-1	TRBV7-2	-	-	TGTGCCAGCAGCAAACTTCCCGATTATGAGCAGTTCTTC	CASSKLPDYEQFF
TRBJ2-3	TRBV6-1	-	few	TGTGCCAGCAGTGAGGTCCCCACAGATACGCAGTATTTT	CASSEVPTDTQYF
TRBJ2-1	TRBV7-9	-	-	TGTGCCAGCAGCTTAAAACAGTCTTTAGGGTATGAGCAGTTCTTC	CASSLKQSLGYEQFF
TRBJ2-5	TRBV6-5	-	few	TGTGCCAGCAGTTACTTGGGACTGGGAGAGACCCAGTACTTC	CASSYLGLGETQYF
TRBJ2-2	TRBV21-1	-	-	TGTGCCAGCAGCGCCCCTAGGACCGGGGAGCTGTTTTTT	CASSAPRTGELFF